There are a few counts of the clone carrying this T cell receptor (beta chain). Its antigen remains unidentified. Cells are PBMCs isolated from approximately 9.2 ml of fresh blood. This sample was taken from a study of T cells in Graves' hyperthyroidism and ophthalmopathy. Overall study context: Peripheral blood draws took place at initial diagnosis, ahead of any treatment. General study points: Among thyroid clonotypes expanded above 0.001, most also appeared in blood. Ophthalmopathy and stable hyperthyroidism were separated by a 13 V-J model.

The CDR3 consists of 15 residues. With 2 bases removed from V and 0 bases from J, the gap between germline ends came to 8 bases. Germline CDR1 and CDR2: KGHSH and LQKENI. Amplification yielded TCR beta CDR3 regions, with RNA transcripts as the source. The TCR CDR3 was amplified in a first-round RT-PCR using the HTBI primer set. TCRdb called the multiplex PCR reads again in MiXCR, with one record for every CDR3 protein. This table holds about 110,000 distinct CDR3 sequences, approximately 15% found once. Sample: blood. The chain employs TRBV18 and TRBJ1-3, with no clear D. The receptor's source is a woman aged 50 to 60 with Graves' hyperthyroidism. CDR3 amino acids: CASSPIVLSGNTIYF. The CDR3 DNA sequence: TGTGCCAGCTCACCAATTGTACTCTCTGGAAACACCATATATTTT.